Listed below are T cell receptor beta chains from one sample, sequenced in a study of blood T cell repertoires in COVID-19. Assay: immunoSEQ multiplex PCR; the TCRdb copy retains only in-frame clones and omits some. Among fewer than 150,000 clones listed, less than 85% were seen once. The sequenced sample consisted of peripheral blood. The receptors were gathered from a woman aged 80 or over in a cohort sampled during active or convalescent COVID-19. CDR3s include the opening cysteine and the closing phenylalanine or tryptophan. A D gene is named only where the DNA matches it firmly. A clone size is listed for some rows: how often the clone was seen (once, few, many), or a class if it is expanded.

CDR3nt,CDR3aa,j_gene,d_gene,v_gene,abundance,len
TGTGCCAGTAGTTCGGGGAACACCGGGGAGCTGTTTTTT,CASSSGNTGELFF,TRBJ2-2,NA,TRBV19,NA,13
TGTGCCAGCAGCTTAGCGCCTGTCAGGGGACGCCAGCCCCAGCATTTT,CASSLAPVRGRQPQHF,TRBJ1-5,NA,TRBV7-9,NA,16
TGTGCCAGCAGCTTGGCACTAGCGGGGGAGAATGAGCAGTTCTTC,CASSLALAGENEQFF,TRBJ2-1,TRBD2,TRBV5-4,NA,15
TGTGCCATCAGGGGGGGGAAGACCCAGTACTTC,CAIRGGKTQYF,TRBJ2-5,TRBD2,TRBV10-3,once,11
TGTGCCAGCAGCGCAAACAGTGGAAACACCATATATTTT,CASSANSGNTIYF,TRBJ1-3,NA,TRBV9,NA,13
TGTGCCAGCAGCCCCCACGGGATCAGCTCTGGCTACACCTTC,CASSPHGISSGYTF,TRBJ1-2,NA,TRBV3-1/TRBV3-2,NA,14
TGTGCCAGCAGTGTTCGCGCTGCCACCGGGGAGCTGTTTTTT,CASSVRAATGELFF,TRBJ2-2,NA,TRBV2,NA,14
TGTGCCAGCAGTTTATGGACACAGGGAGTTGGCTCTGGAAACACCATATATTTT,CASSLWTQGVGSGNTIYF,TRBJ1-3,NA,TRBV28,NA,18
TGTGCCAGCAGTCCACAGGCATCTAACTATGGCTACACCTTC,CASSPQASNYGYTF,TRBJ1-2,NA,TRBV6-5,NA,14
TGTGCCAGCAGCTTAGCAACAGGGTATCCTAATGAAAAACTGTTTTTT,CASSLATGYPNEKLFF,TRBJ1-4,NA,TRBV7-8,NA,16
TGTGCCAGCACCGATAATAGCAGAAACACCGGGGAGCTGTTTTTT,CASTDNSRNTGELFF,TRBJ2-2,NA,TRBV2,NA,15
TGTGCCAGCTCAACGGGACAACTGAACACTGAAGCTTTCTTT,CASSTGQLNTEAFF,TRBJ1-1,NA,TRBV18,NA,14
TGTGCCAGCAAACGCGCCCTAGCGGGTCTTGGGGAGCTGTTTTTT,CASKRALAGLGELFF,TRBJ2-2,TRBD2,TRBV27,NA,15
TGTGCCAGCAGTGGGCAGTACAATCAGCCCCAGCATTTT,CASSGQYNQPQHF,TRBJ1-5,NA,TRBV2,few,13
TGTGCCAGCAGCCAGGGGGCGCGGCGGACCCAGTACTTC,CASSQGARRTQYF,TRBJ2-5,NA,TRBV14,NA,13
TGTGCCAGCAGCTTGGTTGTCACTCCCTACGAGCAGTACTTC,CASSLVVTPYEQYF,TRBJ2-7,NA,TRBV5-6,once,14
TGTGCCAGCAGCAGCACAGGGCTTGAGCAGTTCTTC,CASSSTGLEQFF,TRBJ2-1,NA,TRBV7-8,NA,12
TGTGCCAGCAGCGGAAGGGACAGGCTGAACTATGGCTACACCTTC,CASSGRDRLNYGYTF,TRBJ1-2,TRBD1,TRBV9,few,15
TGTGCCAGCAGCTCCCAGCAGGCCCATTATGGCTACACCTTC,CASSSQQAHYGYTF,TRBJ1-2,NA,TRBV5-4,NA,14
TGTGCCAGCAGCGTCCAGGAAAAAGAGACCCAGTACTTC,CASSVQEKETQYF,TRBJ2-5,NA,TRBV9,NA,13
TGTGCCAGCAGCCGGAGGGGACAGGAGACCCAGTACTTC,CASSRRGQETQYF,TRBJ2-5,NA,TRBV2,once,13
TGTGCCAGCTCAGAAGGGAGGACGTGGGGCACTGAAGCTTTCTTT,CASSEGRTWGTEAFF,TRBJ1-1,NA,TRBV18,few,15
TGTGCCAGCAGCCTGGGACAGAACAATGAGCAGTTCTTC,CASSLGQNNEQFF,TRBJ2-1,TRBD1,TRBV7-9,NA,13
TGTGCCAGCAGCCCCATGGGACAGGGATTCCGCACTGAAGCTTTCTTT,CASSPMGQGFRTEAFF,TRBJ1-1,TRBD1,TRBV5-5,NA,16
TGTGCCAGCAGCTTAGATGCGGGGATCACCGGGGAGCTGTTTTTT,CASSLDAGITGELFF,TRBJ2-2,NA,TRBV7-2,NA,15
TGTGCCAGCAGCGTAGACGTAGCTAACTATGGCTACACCTTC,CASSVDVANYGYTF,TRBJ1-2,NA,TRBV9,NA,14
TGTGCCAGCAGCTTCCGGGACAGTCAAGCTAACTATGGCTACACCTTC,CASSFRDSQANYGYTF,TRBJ1-2,TRBD1,TRBV7-2,NA,16
TGTGCCAGCAGCGTAGGGCACCAGACTAACTATGGCTACACCTTC,CASSVGHQTNYGYTF,TRBJ1-2,NA,TRBV9,NA,15
TGTGCCACAGCCGCTAGAGGGAACACCGGGGAGCTGTTTTTT,CATAARGNTGELFF,TRBJ2-2,NA,TRBV24-1,NA,14
TGCGCCAGCAGCCAAGAGGGACTAGCGGGATCAGATACGCAGTATTTT,CASSQEGLAGSDTQYF,TRBJ2-3,TRBD2,TRBV4-1,NA,16
TGTGCCAGCAGCGCCGACCGGCTCACGAGGGCTGAAGCTTTCTTT,CASSADRLTRAEAFF,TRBJ1-1,NA,TRBV2,few,15
TGTGCCACCAGTGGAAATCGGGTTAACTATGGCTACACCTTC,CATSGNRVNYGYTF,TRBJ1-2,NA,TRBV24-1,NA,14
TGTGCCAGTAGGGGGACAATCGATTCACCCCTCCACTTT,CASRGTIDSPLHF,TRBJ1-6,NA,TRBV19,NA,13
TGTGCCAGCAGCCACGGGAAAGAGACCCAGTACTTC,CASSHGKETQYF,TRBJ2-5,NA,TRBV3-1/TRBV3-2,NA,12
TGTGCCAGTATCGAAGGGAGGACTGAAAAACTGTTTTTT,CASIEGRTEKLFF,TRBJ1-4,NA,TRBV19,NA,13
TGTGCCTGGAGTAACAGGGTCTACGGTGAGCAGTACTTC,CAWSNRVYGEQYF,TRBJ2-7,NA,TRBV30,NA,13
TGTGCCAGCAGTTACGGGACAGGGAGGGACAATGAGCAGTTCTTC,CASSYGTGRDNEQFF,TRBJ2-1,TRBD1,TRBV27,NA,15
TGCGCCAGCAGCTCAATACAGGGGTACGGGGAGCTGTTTTTT,CASSSIQGYGELFF,TRBJ2-2,TRBD1,TRBV5-1,NA,14
TGCGCCAGCAGCAGTACAGGGGGCGATGAAAAACTGTTTTTT,CASSSTGGDEKLFF,TRBJ1-4,TRBD1,TRBV5-1,NA,14
TGTGCCTGGGATGCACAGGGAATCCGTGGCTACACCTTC,CAWDAQGIRGYTF,TRBJ1-2,NA,TRBV30,medium-sized,13
TGTGCCAGCACCCAAGGGGACACCCTCTATGGCTACACCTTC,CASTQGDTLYGYTF,TRBJ1-2,NA,TRBV6-5,NA,14
TGTGCCAGCAGCTTAGGAGCGGGGGTCGATGAGCAGTTCTTC,CASSLGAGVDEQFF,TRBJ2-1,TRBD2,TRBV7-2,NA,14
TGTGCCAGCAGCCGCGGGGGGTCTGAAAACACCATATATTTT,CASSRGGSENTIYF,TRBJ1-3,NA,TRBV7-2,NA,14
TGTGCCAGCAGCCAAGGGGCAGGGGGCGGCTATGGCTACACCTTC,CASSQGAGGGYGYTF,TRBJ1-2,TRBD1,TRBV3-1/TRBV3-2,NA,15
TGTGCCAGCAGCTTAGGCAGGGGGCCTAATGAAAAACTGTTTTTT,CASSLGRGPNEKLFF,TRBJ1-4,TRBD1,TRBV7-2,NA,15
TGTGCCACCAGCAGAGACAGGGGGGCGGAGTACAATGAGCAGTTCTTC,CATSRDRGAEYNEQFF,TRBJ2-1,NA,TRBV15,NA,16
TGTGCCAGCAGCCCCGATGGGAGCACTGAAGCTTTCTTT,CASSPDGSTEAFF,TRBJ1-1,NA,TRBV6-2/TRBV6-3,NA,13
TGTGCCAGCAGCTTAGGCGGTTCAGTGCTGGTGAACACTGAAGCTTTCTTT,CASSLGGSVLVNTEAFF,TRBJ1-1,NA,TRBV7-8,few,17
TGTGCCAGCAGCTTCCACAGGGGATTCGGCTACACCTTC,CASSFHRGFGYTF,TRBJ1-2,TRBD1,TRBV11-3,NA,13
TGCGCCAGCAGCCAAGAGCAGGGATTCTCTGGGGCCAACGTCCTGACTTTC,CASSQEQGFSGANVLTF,TRBJ2-6,NA,TRBV4-1,NA,17
TGTGCCAGCAGTGCGCAGGGGGCGTCCTACAATGAGCAGTTCTTC,CASSAQGASYNEQFF,TRBJ2-1,TRBD1,TRBV2,NA,15
TGCGCCAGCAGCTTGGATAGGGGGACTGAAGCTTTCTTT,CASSLDRGTEAFF,TRBJ1-1,NA,TRBV5-1,once,13
TGTGCCAGCAGTCTTACAGGGTTTGGCTACGGCGTACAAGAGACCCAGTACTTC,CASSLTGFGYGVQETQYF,TRBJ2-5,NA,TRBV2,NA,18
TGTGCCAGCAGTGACAGCGTCGGGTCCTACGAGCAGTACTTC,CASSDSVGSYEQYF,TRBJ2-7,NA,TRBV25-1,NA,14
TGTGCCAGCAGCCCGCCGGGACTAGCTGGCGAGCAGTACTTC,CASSPPGLAGEQYF,TRBJ2-7,TRBD2,TRBV7-9,NA,14
TGTGCCAGCACTATTGGCGGAGCTTTGTCCCCAGTTAACTATGGCTACACCTTC,CASTIGGALSPVNYGYTF,TRBJ1-2,NA,TRBV28,NA,18
TGTGCCAGCAGTCCCCGGGACAGGGTTCAAGAGACCCAGTACTTC,CASSPRDRVQETQYF,TRBJ2-5,TRBD1,TRBV28,NA,15